This TCR beta chain is drawn from a study of T cells in women clearing cervical HPV infection. The CDR3 length is 14 residues. Germline V gives CDR1 SGDLS, CDR2 YYNGEE. V lost 3 bases, J lost 6 bases, and 5 bases stayed unmatched. A note on this clone: The read ends 3 residues early relative to the CDR3; the germline J gene fills the gap.

TCRdb's table, derived via immunoSEQ multiplex PCR, lists solely in-frame clones and lacks some. Listed are around 31,000 clones; approximately 2.8% falls within the top ten. This clonotype originated in a woman aged 18 to 75 with a cervical HPV16 infection that either progressed to CIN3+ or cleared (not recorded which). The chain couples TRBV9 to TRBJ2-7; TRBD1 matches at 11 bases. The sample consisted of blood buffy coat. CDR3: CASSDGTGGSEQYF. CDR3 DNA (partial): TGTGCCAGCAGCGACGGGACAGGGGGATCCGAG.